Below are 16 T cell receptor beta chains sequenced from a single sample in a study of sequential checkpoint blockade in melanoma. The data were produced by immunoSEQ multiplex PCR, yet TCRdb's version contains in-frame clones alone and is incomplete. The top ten clones hold 21% of a sample with about 18,000 clones, 55% to 80% of them seen once. Documented treatment: randomized to nivolumab then ipilimumab (arm A) or the reverse (arm B). Material: CD8+ T cells sorted from blood (inferred from file names), obtained from a patient given nivolumab and ipilimumab in sequence. These receptors were taken from a human donor with melanoma.

This clone was recorded a few times. This sequence joins TRBV5-8 and TRBJ2-1, with TRBD2 identical over 7 bases. J lost 0 bases, V lost 5 bases, and 8 bases had no gene match. The CDR3 contains 16 residues. CDR1 and CDR2 from the germline V gene are SGHTS and YDEGEE. The DNA of the CDR3 is TGTGCCAGCAGACCGAGCGGGGCAAGCTCCTACAATGAGCAGTTCTTC. Amino acids: CASRPSGASSYNEQFF.

The genes are TRBV7-8 and TRBJ1-2, with D possibly TRBD1 on 6 matching bases. The CDR3 length is 14 residues. CDR1 and CDR2 from the germline V gene are SGHVS and FQNEAQ. Between the trimmed V and J ends, which lost 1 base and 8 bases, there was a span of 14 bases. In DNA, the CDR3 is TGTGCCAGCAGCTTAGGGGGGGGGCAGCGGGGCTACACCTTC. This sequence encodes CASSLGGGQRGYTF. The full variable domain, with the rest looked up from reference TRBV7-8 and TRBJ1-2, is GAGVSQSPRYKVAKRGQDVALRCDPISGHVSLFWYQQALGQGPEFLTYFQNEAQLDKSGLPSDRFFAERPEGSVSTLKIQRTQQEDSAVYLCASSLGGGQRGYTFGSGTRLTVV.

The chain is built from TRBV9 and TRBJ2-7; tentatively, D is TRBD2 (7 bases). CDR3 size: 15 residues. Germline CDR1 and CDR2: SGDLS and YYNGEE. The V end was cut by 0 bases, the J end by 4 bases, with 14 bases between. In DNA, the CDR3 is TGTGCCAGCAGCGTAGGGGGGGGGACATTATACGAGCAGTACTTC. Protein: CASSVGGGTLYEQYF.

The rearrangement uses TRBV9 and TRBJ1-1, with D unresolved. V lost 0 bases, J lost 6 bases, and 12 bases lay in between. The CDR3 is 14 residues long. Germline V gene lookup returns CDR1 SGDLS and CDR2 YYNGEE. The CDR3 DNA reads as TGTGCCAGCAGCGTAGGCCCCCCCCAGTCTGAAGCTTTCTTT. It encodes CASSVGPPQSEAFF. Complete variable domain (other parts from reference TRBV9 and TRBJ1-1): DSGVTQTPKHLITATGQRVTLRCSPRSGDLSVYWYQQSLDQGLQFLIQYYNGEERAKGNILERFSAQQFPDLHSELNLSSLELGDSALYFCASSVGPPQSEAFFGQGTRLTVV.

V is TRBV19 and J is TRBJ2-7, with 8 bases aligning to TRBD1. The CDR3 has 16 amino acids. J gave up 5 bases and V 7 bases, and 16 bases lay outside the gene matches. CDR1 is LNHDA, CDR2 SQIVND, per germline (reference sequence). This CDR3 is CASTPHSLTGVDEQYF. The CDR3 DNA reads TGTGCCAGTACCCCGCATTCGTTGACAGGGGTGGACGAGCAGTACTTC. The entire variable domain, with the rest obtained from reference TRBV19 and TRBJ2-7, is as follows: DGGITQSPKYLFRKEGQNVTLSCEQNLNHDAMYWYRQDPGQGLRLIYYSQIVNDFQKGDIAEGYSVSREKKESFPLTVTSAQKNPTAFYLCASTPHSLTGVDEQYFGPGTRLTVT.

The V call is TRBV6-5, the J call TRBJ1-6; 7 nucleotides align to TRBD1. J gave up 9 bases and V 5 bases, and 7 bases lay outside the gene matches. Germline V CDR1 and CDR2: MNHEY, SVGAGI. This CDR3 spans 14 amino acids. CDR3 in DNA: TGTGCCAGCAGTCACAGGGGAAAGGGTTCACCCCTCCACTTT. The encoded protein is CASSHRGKGSPLHF.

The rearrangement joins TRBV10-3 to TRBJ2-3, with 7 bases fitting TRBD1. V was pared by 6 bases and J by 0 bases, with 6 bases of the junction left unmatched. This CDR3 has 15 residues. Germline assignment: CDR1 ENHRY and CDR2 SYGVKD. The DNA of the CDR3 is TGTGCCATCAGGCCGGGACAGCATAGCACAGATACGCAGTATTTT. Protein: CAIRPGQHSTDTQYF.

This clone was recorded a few times. The chain combines TRBV4-2 with TRBJ2-1; tentatively, D is TRBD2 (6 bases). The V and J ends lost 7 bases and 3 bases respectively, with 13 bases between them. The CDR3 runs to 14 residues. The germline CDR1 and CDR2 sequences are LGHNA and YNFKEQ. CDR3 residues: CASTYGTGYNEQFF. For the CDR3, the DNA is TGTGCCAGCACCTACGGGACTGGCTACAATGAGCAGTTCTTC.

The V and J genes are TRBV11-2 and TRBJ2-5; D perhaps matches TRBD2 (6 bases). The germline CDR1 and CDR2 sequences are SGHAT and FQNNGV. This CDR3 comprises 17 residues. The V end lost 1 base, the J end lost 2 bases, and 17 bases lay between the germline ends. CDR3 loop: CASSLGIRSAGQETQYF. The CDR3 DNA reads TGTGCCAGCAGCTTAGGGATTCGTAGCGCGGGGCAAGAGACCCAGTACTTC.

The V call is TRBV5-1, the J call TRBJ2-7; 9 nucleotides agree with TRBD1. V was clipped by 3 bases and J by 1 base; unmatched bases: 2. This CDR3 has 14 residues. CDR1 and CDR2 from the germline V gene are SGHRS and YFSETQ. The CDR3 DNA reads TGCGCCAGCAGCTCCGGGACAGGGTCCTACGAGCAGTACTTC. It yields the protein CASSSGTGSYEQYF.

CDR3 in amino acids: CASGLAGAGANVLTF. The CDR3 nucleotides read TGCGCCAGCGGTCTAGCGGGAGCTGGGGCCAACGTCCTGACTTTC. The chain couples TRBV5-1 to TRBJ2-6; 10 bases agree with TRBD2. The germline V gene has CDR1 SGHRS and CDR2 YFSETQ. Germline trimming cut 7 bases from V and 2 bases from J; bases unmatched to any gene: 3. The CDR3 is 15 amino acids.

This clone has a handful of counts. Other nucleotide sequences in the sample specify the same CDR3. The V and J genes are TRBV5-4 and TRBJ1-2; 8 positions match TRBD1. The CDR3 has 14 residues. V was pared by 1 base and J by 3 bases, with 2 bases of the junction left unmatched. In germline, CDR1 is SGHNT, CDR2 YYREEE (reference sequence). The CDR3 reads CASSLTGGYYGYTF. The CDR3, as DNA: TGTGCCAGCAGCTTGACAGGGGGTTACTATGGCTACACCTTC.

In this sample, this clone turned up a few times. The chain is built from TRBV5-6 and TRBJ1-5; D unresolved. The CDR3 extends over 13 amino acids. Germline values: CDR1 SGHDT, CDR2 YYEEEE. The V and J ends lost 0 bases and 7 bases respectively, with 8 bases between them. The chain's CDR3 is CASSLGVGQPQHF. CDR3 bases: TGTGCCAGCAGCTTGGGGGTCGGGCAGCCCCAGCATTTT. The whole variable domain, filled in from reference TRBV5-6 and TRBJ1-5, reads DAGVTQSPTHLIKTRGQQVTLRCSPKSGHDTVSWYQQALGQGPQFIFQYYEEEERQRGNFPDRFSGHQFPNYSSELNVNALLLGDSALYLCASSLGVGQPQHFGDGTRLSIL.

V usage is TRBV11-2 and J usage is TRBJ2-7; possible D gene TRBD1, 5 bases. CDR3 length: 13 residues. The germline CDR1 and CDR2 sequences are SGHAT and FQNNGV. Between the trimmed V and J ends, which lost 7 bases and 1 base, there was a span of 11 bases. The CDR3 sequence is CASTGRGSYEQYF. The CDR3 coding sequence is TGTGCCAGCACAGGGCGTGGATCCTACGAGCAGTACTTC.

This clone has a single count. The chain couples TRBV25-1 to TRBJ2-5; D gene unclear. The germline CDR1 and CDR2 sequences are MGHDK and SYGVNS. Trimming removed 4 bases at V and 5 bases at J, with 8 bases between. The CDR3 spans 12 residues. The CDR3 nucleotides read TGTGCCAGCAGTGCCCCTAGGGAGACCCAGTACTTC. This gives the protein CASSAPRETQYF.

This clone was observed once. V usage is TRBV5-1 and J usage is TRBJ2-3; 11 nucleotides agree with TRBD1. J was trimmed by 4 bases and V by 1 base; bases with no gene match: 8. Germline CDR1 is SGHRS and CDR2 is YFSETQ. The CDR3 contains 17 residues. CDR3 sequence (DNA): TGCGCCAGCAGCTTGAGGACAGGGGGCGCGGGTGCAGATACGCAGTATTTT. As protein: CASSLRTGGAGADTQYF.